This TCR beta chain was documented in a study of blood T cells in healthy people across ages. Points from the study as a whole: TCR beta diversity, measured per million T cells, fell in a roughly linear way with age. Any conclusive comparison of naive versus antigen-experienced cells was prevented by using unsorted PBMCs.

The CDR3 sequence is 12 residues long. Trimming stripped 3 bases from V and 8 bases from J, with 10 bases between. Germline CDR1 reads MDHEN; CDR2 reads SYDVKM. A note on this clonotype: Its antigen remains unknown.

Primers used in a second PCR of roughly 7 to 12 cycles were a sample-barcoded 5' primer and a J-beta primer mix. TCRdb re-called the 5' RACE reads with MiXCR, one entry per CDR3 protein. Of about 640,000 distinct CDR3 sequences listed, 58% are singletons. The rearrangement uses TRBV28 and TRBJ1-2; D perhaps matches TRBD1 (5 bases). What was sequenced was blood. This clonotype was obtained from a man aged 55 to 70 in good health. DNA for the CDR3: TGTGCCAGCAGTTTCAGGGATGGCGGCTACACCTTC. This codes for CASSFRDGGYTF.